This entry lists 30 T cell receptor beta chains sequenced from one sample in a study of blood T cell repertoires in acute mononucleosis. As to time point: convalescence about 6 months (5-8 months) after acute presentation (visit 7). Clones were sequenced by immunoSEQ multiplex PCR, and TCRdb holds only the in-frame ones, with some missing. The data contain fewer than 2,000 clones, about 19% of them singletons. The sample consisted of EBV YVL epitope tetramer+ CD8+ T cells sorted from PBMCs, taken during convalescence from infectious mononucleosis. As for subset: CD8 T cells binding a tetramer with EBV BRLF1 109-117 peptide (YVL-BR). These receptors originate from a young woman with infectious mononucleosis caused by EBV.

The J gene is TRBJ1-2, the V gene TRBV30; 7 bases are shared with TRBD1. This CDR3 has 13 residues. Germline trimming cut 8 bases from V and 6 bases from J; bases unmatched to any gene: 12. CDR1 and CDR2 from the germline V gene are GTSNPN and SVGIG (reference sequence). This CDR3 reads CATLGLGQDGYTF. CDR3 in DNA: TGTGCCACCCTAGGTTTAGGACAGGATGGCTACACCTTC.

In this sample, this clone turned up many times. Other DNA sequences from this sample encode an identical CDR3 as well. The chain joins TRBV7-7 to TRBJ2-7, with 9 bases that match TRBD1. With 6 bases clipped from V and 9 bases from J, the junction kept 12 bases outside the gene matches. This CDR3 region has 14 residues. The germline CDR1 and CDR2 sequences are SSHAT and FNYEAQ (reference sequence). CDR3: CASRNRDRALGQYF. The CDR3 nucleotides read TGTGCCAGCAGAAACCGGGACAGGGCCCTGGGGCAGTACTTC.

This clone is deemed medium-sized. This chain joins TRBV5-4 and TRBJ2-5; 12 bases match TRBD2. V shed 0 bases and J 7 bases; nucleotides not matched to a gene: 7. This CDR3 has 16 residues. In germline, CDR1 is SGHNT, CDR2 YYREEE (reference sequence). The DNA for the CDR3 is TGTGCCAGCAGCTTGGCTAGCGGGGGGGCCGCGGGGACCCAGTACTTC. The encoded protein is CASSLASGGAAGTQYF.

This clone has a count of ten or more. The chain joins TRBV6-5 to TRBJ2-7, with 7 bases lining up with TRBD1. The germline V gene encodes CDR1 MNHEY and CDR2 SVGAGI. The CDR3 extends over 15 amino acids. The trim removed 5 bases at V and 3 bases at J, leaving 10 bases unmatched. The CDR3 loop is CASSPTAGTDYEQYF. The CDR3 nucleotides are TGTGCCAGCAGTCCGACCGCCGGGACAGACTACGAGCAGTACTTC.

J is TRBJ2-5 and V is TRBV27; TRBD2 aligns across 8 bases. Germline V gene lookup returns CDR1 MNHEY and CDR2 SMNVEV (reference sequence). Trimming took 4 bases from V and 0 from J; bases not matched to a gene: 7. This CDR3 region has 16 residues. The CDR3 reads CASSYSTSGYQETQYF. The CDR3 DNA reads as TGTGCCAGCAGTTACTCTACTAGCGGTTACCAAGAGACCCAGTACTTC.

The sample holds many counts of this clone. A single base is all that separates this from a far larger clone, so a read error is likely. This chain uses TRBV6-4 with TRBJ2-1, with D perhaps matching TRBD1 or TRBD2 (5 bases each). The CDR3 contains 16 residues. The germline CDR1 and CDR2 sequences are MRHNA and SNTAGT. CDR3 protein: CAISEGTLSSYNERFF. CDR3 nucleotide sequence: TGTGCCATCAGTGAGGGGACCCTTAGCTCCTACAATGAGCGGTTCTTC.

This clone came up a few times. One junction end does not reproduce the germline sequence, and a read error may be involved. The V gene is TRBV7-7, the J gene TRBJ2-3, with D maybe TRBD2 (5 bases). The length of the CDR3 is 21 residues. Germline CDR1 and CDR2: SSHAT and FNYEAQ (reference sequence). In DNA form, the CDR3 reads TGTGCTAGCAGCTTTAAAACTAAACCGCCCGGACTTGCCCTAGGTCCAGATACGCAGTATTTT. Translating it yields CASSFKTKPPGLALGPDTQYF.

Concerning this clone itself: A far larger clone is one base from this, pointing to a likely read error. This sequence joins TRBV10-3 and TRBJ2-4, with 9 bases matching TRBD1. The CDR3 is made up of 16 amino acids. Germline V gene lookup returns CDR1 ENHRY and CDR2 SYGVKD. The CDR3 region is CAISTGTGIRENIQCF. The CDR3 nucleotides read TGTGCCATCAGCACCGGGACAGGGATCCGCGAAAACATTCAGTGCTTC.

V is TRBV29-1 and J is TRBJ2-1, with D unclear. Between the trimmed V and J ends, which lost 8 bases and 4 bases, there was a span of 15 bases. Germline assignment: CDR1 SQVTM and CDR2 ANQGSEA. The CDR3 length is 13 residues. The CDR3 coding sequence is TGCAGCTATGGAGAGGCCCTTTACAATGAGCAGTTCTTC. Encoded protein: CSYGEALYNEQFF.

The CDR3 DNA reads as TGTGCCAGCAGCCGACAGGGGGGAATGGGCTACACCTTC. Its translation is CASSRQGGMGYTF. The chain combines TRBV5-6 with TRBJ1-2; the match to TRBD1 covers 9 bases. Trimming at V came to 4 bases and at J to 8 bases, leaving 6 bases not matched to a gene. The CDR3 loop spans 13 amino acids. CDR1 is SGHDT, CDR2 YYEEEE, per germline.

This clone occurred a few times. This probably arose from a read error, given a far larger clone one base away. The V and J genes are TRBV4-3 and TRBJ2-7, with 8 bases that match TRBD2. V lost 5 bases and J lost 5; bases outside the gene matches: 8. This CDR3 comprises 14 residues. Germline CDR1 reads LGHNA; CDR2 reads YSLEER. The CDR3 bases are TGCGCCAGCAGCTTGGCGGCGCGGGAGGACGAGCAGTACTTC. Amino acids: CASSLAAREDEQYF.

This clone was seen repeatedly, ten times or more. A far larger clone is one base from this, pointing to a likely read error. The sample has other DNA sequences that encode this CDR3 too. The rearrangement links TRBV11-2 to TRBJ2-7, with 8 bases that match TRBD1. V trimming: 5 bases; J trimming: 0 bases; junction bases outside the gene matches: 3. The CDR3 contains 14 residues. Germline-derived CDR1 and CDR2 are SGHAT and FQNNGV. Here the CDR3 reads CASSQDRDSYEQYF. DNA of the CDR3: TGTGCCAGCAGCCAGGACAGGGACTCCTACGAGCAGTACTTC.

CDR3 residues: CASSSRGGGGTYEQYF. CDR3 nucleotide sequence: TGTGCCAGCAGCTCTCGGGGAGGGGGCGGGACCTACGAGCAGTACTTC. The chain couples TRBV7-2 to TRBJ2-7; D tentatively fits TRBD1 or TRBD2 (7 bases each). There are 16 residues in the CDR3. Germline CDR1 and CDR2: SGHTA and FQGNSA. Trimming removed 4 bases from V and 2 bases from J, with 18 bases in between.

Turning to this clone: A read error is the likely source, as a far larger clone sits one nucleotide away. The J gene is TRBJ2-7, the V gene TRBV4-3, with TRBD2 identical over 8 bases. Germline assignment: CDR1 LGHNA and CDR2 YSLEER. The CDR3 contains 14 residues. The CDR3 nucleotides read TGCGCCACCAGCTTGGCGGCGCGGGAGGACGAGCAGTACTTC. This encodes CATSLAAREDEQYF.

This clone was found many times. The V gene is TRBV25-1, the J gene TRBJ2-7, with 7 bases matching TRBD2. Unmatched junction bases numbered 2, after V lost 6 bases and J lost 0 bases. The CDR3 is 13 amino acids. The germline gives CDR1 MGHDK, CDR2 SYGVNS. The CDR3 bases are TGTGCCAGCAGCTGGACTAGCTCCTACGAGCAGTACTTC. It codes for CASSWTSSYEQYF.

The rearrangement links TRBV5-1 to TRBJ2-7; D uncertain. The CDR3 has 12 residues. Between the trimmed V and J ends, which lost 0 bases and 7 bases, there was a span of 8 bases. Per the germline V gene, CDR1 is SGHRS and CDR2 is YFSETQ. This CDR3 is CASSLEAGEQYF. The CDR3 region has the DNA TGCGCCAGCAGCTTGGAGGCCGGGGAGCAGTACTTC.

By share, this clone ranks as medium-sized (0.01 to 0.1%). J is TRBJ2-7 and V is TRBV6-1; TRBD2 agrees at 7 bases. The J segment lost 0 bases and the V segment lost 6 bases, leaving 2 bases of the junction unmatched. This CDR3 is built from 13 residues. Per the germline V gene, CDR1 is MNHNS and CDR2 is SASEGT. The chain's CDR3 is CASSWTSSYEQYF. The CDR3 nucleotides are TGTGCCAGCAGCTGGACTAGCTCCTACGAGCAGTACTTC.

As to this clone: A far larger clone is a single base away, which makes a read error likely. This rearrangement joins TRBV7-3 to TRBJ2-5; the D is unclear. The CDR3 has 16 amino acids. The V gene's germline CDR1 is SGHTA and CDR2 FQGTGA. Trimming took 1 base from V and 5 from J, leaving 17 bases between them. In DNA form, the CDR3 reads TGTGCCAGCAGCTTAATTGCGGCCCACTCCCACGAGACCCAGTACTTC. Amino acid sequence: CASSLIAAHSHETQYF.

This clone was found many times. With only one base between it and a far larger clone, this is likely a read error. V usage is TRBV21-1 and J usage is TRBJ2-1; no check of the table's D call, TRBD2, against the DNA was made. TRBV21-1 is shown as a pseudogene. The CDR3 loop spans 13 amino acids. CDR3 nucleotide sequence: TGTGCCAGCAGCTTCCCTAGCGGGAATGAGCAGTTCTTC. Its protein product is CASSFPSGNEQFF.

Of note for this clone: This likely stems from a read error, as it lies one base from a far larger clone. Other DNA sequences in the sample encode the same CDR3. This chain connects TRBV14 to TRBJ2-3; possible D gene TRBD2, 5 bases. Trimming pared 1 base from V and 4 bases from J, leaving 15 bases between. Looked up from germline, CDR1 is SGHDN and CDR2 is FVKESK. CDR3 length: 16 amino acids. DNA for the CDR3: TGTGCCAGCAGCCAAGGGAGGTTTCCTCGCGCAGATACGCAGTATTTT. It yields the protein CASSQGRFPRADTQYF. Based on the CDR3 plus reference TRBV14 and TRBJ2-3, the full variable domain is EAGVTQFPSHSVIEKGQTVTLRCDPISGHDNLYWYRRVMGKEIKFLLHFVKESKQDESGMPNNRFLAERTGGTYSTLKVQPAELEDSGVYFCASSQGRFPRADTQYFGPGTRLTVL.

This rearrangement joins TRBV29-1 to TRBJ2-1; 12 bases line up with TRBD2. CDR1 SQVTM and CDR2 ANQGSEA come from the germline V gene. CDR3 length: 14 amino acids. V was pared by 4 bases and J by 9 bases, with 7 bases of the junction left unmatched. DNA for the CDR3: TGCAGCGTTGGACTAGCGGGAGAGGATGGTGAGCAGTTCTTC. Translation: CSVGLAGEDGEQFF.

At least ten counts were recorded for this clone. With a far larger clone one base away, a read error is the likely cause. The genes are TRBV5-4 and TRBJ2-7; possibly TRBD1 for D (6 bases). Per the germline V gene, CDR1 is SGHNT and CDR2 is YYREEE (reference sequence). The CDR3 extends over 17 amino acids. This CDR3 is CASSLFQKQGESYEQHF. CDR3 nucleotides: TGTGCCAGCAGCTTGTTCCAAAAACAGGGCGAGTCCTACGAGCAGCACTTC.

The rearrangement joins TRBV25-1 to TRBJ2-7, with 8 bases matching TRBD1. The V segment lost 6 bases and the J segment 5 bases; nucleotides outside the gene matches: 12. The CDR3 is 15 amino acids. Germline V gene data show CDR1 as MGHDK and CDR2 as SYGVNS. In DNA, the CDR3 is TGTGCCAGCAGCCCCGACCCGACAGGGGCGGACGAGCAGTACTTC. Protein product: CASSPDPTGADEQYF.

The V call is TRBV29-1, the J call TRBJ2-1; D is uncertain. The V gene's germline CDR1 is SQVTM and CDR2 ANQGSEA. V lost 4 bases to trimming and J lost 14 bases, with 18 bases between them. This CDR3 is built from 12 residues. The CDR3 protein is CSVGQALYREFF. For the CDR3, the DNA is TGCAGCGTTGGGCAGGCCCTTTACAGAGAGTTCTTC.

In regard to this clone: This likely stems from a read error, as it lies one base from a far larger clone. Other DNA sequences in the same sample also yield this CDR3. This chain joins TRBV5-6 and TRBJ2-5; 12 bases are shared with TRBD2. The germline gives CDR1 SGHDT, CDR2 YYEEEE. The CDR3 has 16 residues. Trimming cost V 0 bases and J 7 bases; bases outside gene matches: 7. The CDR3 bases are TGTGCCAGCAGCTTGGCTAGCGGGGGGGGCGCGGGGACCCAGTACTTC. It codes for CASSLASGGGAGTQYF.

A few counts support this clone. The V and J genes are TRBV2 and TRBJ2-7; D gene unclear. The CDR3 has 13 residues. CDR1 is SNHLY and CDR2 is FYNNEI in the germline V gene. V lost 7 bases and J lost 0, with 10 bases in between. In nucleotides, the CDR3 is TGTGCCAGCATCGGGCGGCTCTCCTACGAGCAGTACTTC. It yields the protein CASIGRLSYEQYF.

This clone has a handful of counts. V gene TRBV6-4 combines with J gene TRBJ2-1; D possibly uses TRBD1 or TRBD2 (5 bases each). The germline V gene encodes CDR1 MRHNA and CDR2 SNTAGT. CDR3 size: 16 residues. The V end lost 7 bases, the J end lost 0 bases, and 16 bases lay between the germline ends. The CDR3 DNA reads TGTGCCAGCAATGAGGGGACCCTTAGCTCCTACAATGAGCAGTTCTTC. Its translation: CASNEGTLSSYNEQFF.

This clone was counted many times. This likely reflects a read error, since a far larger clone is one base away. The genes are TRBV6-1 and TRBJ2-1; D possibly uses TRBD1 or TRBD2 (5 bases each). Looked up from germline, CDR1 is MNHNS and CDR2 is SASEGT. This CDR3 region has 16 residues. The CDR3 spells CAISEGTLSSYNEQFF. CDR3 sequence (DNA): TGTGCCATCAGTGAGGGGACCCTTAGCTCCTACAATGAGCAGTTCTTC.

Only one count was recorded for this clone. This chain joins TRBV4-1 and TRBJ2-7; D possibly corresponds to TRBD1 (6 bases). V lost 0 bases to trimming and J lost 7 bases, with 13 bases between them. This CDR3 spans 14 amino acids. Per the germline V gene, CDR1 is MGHRA and CDR2 is YSYEKL. CDR3 loop: CASSQEGQLSEQYF. The DNA for the CDR3 is TGCGCCAGCAGCCAAGAAGGACAGCTCTCGGAGCAGTACTTC.

At least ten counts were recorded for this clone. The gene calls are TRBV6-4 and TRBJ2-7; maybe TRBD1 (5 bases). The CDR3 loop spans 13 amino acids. Germline V lookup: CDR1 MRHNA, CDR2 SNTAGT. V was pared by 5 bases and J by 1 base, with 9 bases between. CDR3 amino acids: CASSYQGSYEQYF. DNA for the CDR3: TGTGCCAGCAGTTACCAGGGTTCCTACGAGCAGTACTTC.